This T cell receptor beta chain was documented in a study of radiotherapy plus CTLA-4 blockade in lung cancer. It was focal radiation plus CTLA-4 blockade with ipilimumab that patients with chemo-refractory metastatic non-small-cell lung cancer received. TCRdb's copy holds only in-frame clones and misses some; the assay was immunoSEQ multiplex PCR. The sample holds about 73,000 clones; more than 75% are singletons and the top ten take 35% to 45%. Germline V CDR1 and CDR2: LGHNT, FRNRAP. The ends were cut back, 2 bases at V and 5 bases at J, with 4 bases in the middle. CDR3 size: 11 residues. The sequencing here drew on peripheral blood, taken from a patient treated with radiotherapy plus ipilimumab. This TCR came from a human donor with non-small cell lung cancer that progressed on radiotherapy plus ipilimumab. The rearrangement uses TRBV12-5 and TRBJ2-7; D remains unclear. In DNA, the CDR3 is TGTGCTAGTGGTTTGCTCCACGAGCAGTACTTC. This codes for CASGLLHEQYF.